These 22 T cell receptor beta chains were sequenced from one sample in a study of circulating tumor DNA in untreated peripheral T-cell lymphoma. Sequencing used immunoSEQ multiplex PCR; TCRdb keeps in-frame clones, though not all of them. The table lists some 10,000 clones, around 76% of them singletons. Input material: tumor tissue. The receptors derive from a human donor with peripheral T-cell lymphoma.

V gene TRBV11-3 combines with J gene TRBJ1-5; D is ambiguous. The CDR3 loop spans 16 amino acids. Germline V gene sequence: CDR1 SGHNT, CDR2 YENEEA. Trimming pared 0 bases from V and 4 bases from J, leaving 13 bases between. CDR3 sequence: CASSLDAWVENQPQHF. CDR3 nucleotide sequence: TGTGCCAGCAGCTTAGATGCCTGGGTGGAAAATCAGCCCCAGCATTTT.

This chain connects TRBV6-8 to TRBJ1-1; D remains unclear. The ends were cut back, 5 bases at V and 4 bases at J, with 17 bases in the middle. CDR1 and CDR2 (germline): MNHGY, SAAAGT. The CDR3 has 15 amino acids. CDR3 sequence (DNA): TGTGCCAGCAGTCCACGGGCGGGGTTAGGCACTGAAGCTTTCTTT. As protein: CASSPRAGLGTEAFF.

The gene calls are TRBV10-2 and TRBJ2-7, with D perhaps matching TRBD1 (6 bases). The length of the CDR3 is 14 residues. Trimming removed 10 bases from V and 2 bases from J, with 18 bases in between. From germline, CDR1 is WSHSY and CDR2 SAAADI. The CDR3 region is CAISPGHLPYEQYF. The DNA of the CDR3 is TGCGCCATTTCCCCGGGACACCTGCCCTACGAGCAGTACTTC.

The gene calls are TRBV6-8 and TRBJ2-3, with no clear D. Trimming left V 7 bases short and J 0 bases short, with 8 bases between. The CDR3 covers 13 residues. The germline V gene encodes CDR1 MNHGY and CDR2 SAAAGT. CDR3 in amino acids: CASKFGSTDTQYF. CDR3 DNA sequence: TGTGCCAGCAAGTTTGGTAGCACAGATACGCAGTATTTT.

This clone appeared once. This chain uses TRBV15 with TRBJ1-3; D gene uncertain. The V gene's germline CDR1 is LNHNV and CDR2 YYDKDF (reference sequence). V dropped 1 base and J dropped 0 bases, with 10 bases sitting between them. The CDR3 consists of 16 residues. The CDR3 here is CATSRGGAFSGNTIYF. The CDR3 nucleotides read TGTGCCACCAGCAGAGGAGGCGCATTCTCTGGAAACACCATATATTTT.

In its sample, this clone was seen a few times. The J gene is TRBJ2-7, the V gene TRBV4-1; a weak D match, TRBD1 (5 bases). The germline CDR1 and CDR2 sequences are MGHRA and YSYEKL. Trimming removed 0 bases at V and 6 bases at J, with 15 bases between. There are 15 residues in the CDR3. The CDR3 region has the DNA TGCGCCAGCAGCCAAGATGATAGGGGCGGCGCCGAGCAGTACTTC. This sequence encodes CASSQDDRGGAEQYF.

This chain uses TRBV28 with TRBJ2-5, with 9 bases lining up with TRBD2. The J segment lost 1 base and the V segment lost 5 bases, leaving 5 bases of the junction unmatched. Looked up from germline, CDR1 is MDHEN and CDR2 is SYDVKM. This CDR3 has 15 residues. CDR3 region: CASSRSGGPQETQYF. CDR3 nucleotide sequence: TGTGCCAGCAGTAGAAGCGGGGGGCCCCAAGAGACCCAGTACTTC. Full variable domain (remainder filled in from reference TRBV28 and TRBJ2-5): DVKVTQSSRYLVKRTGEKVFLECVQDMDHENMFWYRQDPGLGLRLIYFSYDVKMKEKGDIPEGYSVSREKKERFSLILESASTNQTSMYLCASSRSGGPQETQYFGPGTRLLVL.

This clone was counted a single time. This CDR3 is CASSYTGALSQETQYF. The CDR3 nucleotides read TGTGCCAGCAGTTACACGGGGGCGCTTAGTCAAGAGACCCAGTACTTC. The chain carries TRBV6-8 and TRBJ2-5, with D perhaps matching TRBD1 or TRBD2 (6 bases each). Germline V gene lookup returns CDR1 MNHGY and CDR2 SAAAGT. The CDR3 loop spans 16 amino acids. V gave up 2 bases and J gave up 2 bases, with 15 bases separating them.

The chain combines TRBV28 with TRBJ1-5; no clear D. Germline CDR1 is MDHEN and CDR2 is SYDVKM. V was shortened by 2 bases and J by 6 bases, with 8 bases between the two germline ends. This CDR3 has 13 residues. The CDR3: CASSLTDGQPQHF. The CDR3 nucleotides read TGTGCCAGCAGTTTAACGGACGGTCAGCCCCAGCATTTT. The full variable domain, in which reference TRBV28 and TRBJ1-5 provide the parts outside the CDR3, is DVKVTQSSRYLVKRTGEKVFLECVQDMDHENMFWYRQDPGLGLRLIYFSYDVKMKEKGDIPEGYSVSREKKERFSLILESASTNQTSMYLCASSLTDGQPQHFGDGTRLSIL.

The V and J genes are TRBV19 and TRBJ1-4, with 7 bases lining up with TRBD1. After removal of 5 bases from V and 2 bases from J, the junction contained 11 bases not matched to a gene. The CDR3 is made up of 17 amino acids. Germline-derived CDR1 and CDR2 are LNHDA and SQIVND (reference sequence). The CDR3 region is CASSYPQGELTNEKLFF. DNA of the CDR3: TGTGCCAGTAGTTACCCTCAGGGGGAATTGACTAATGAAAAACTGTTTTTT. The full variable domain, with the rest looked up from reference TRBV19 and TRBJ1-4, is DGGITQSPKYLFRKEGQNVTLSCEQNLNHDAMYWYRQDPGQGLRLIYYSQIVNDFQKGDIAEGYSVSREKKESFPLTVTSAQKNPTAFYLCASSYPQGELTNEKLFFGSGTQLSVL.

This rearrangement joins TRBV28 to TRBJ1-2; tentatively, D is TRBD1 (6 bases). V lost 7 bases to trimming and J lost 1 base, with 13 bases between them. This CDR3 is built from 14 residues. The germline V gene has CDR1 MDHEN and CDR2 SYDVKM. CDR3 residues: CASIPQGYNYGYTF. The DNA for the CDR3 is TGTGCCAGCATCCCACAGGGTTATAACTATGGCTACACCTTC.

The genes are TRBV11-3 and TRBJ2-7; 7 bases map to TRBD1. V shed 3 bases, J shed 0 bases, and the junction held 5 bases outside the gene matches. The CDR3 has 15 amino acids. Germline CDR1 and CDR2: SGHNT and YENEEA. The CDR3 nucleotides read TGTGCCAGCAGCTTGACAGGGTTAAGCTCCTACGAGCAGTACTTC. As protein: CASSLTGLSSYEQYF.

The rearrangement links TRBV5-1 to TRBJ2-7; D tentatively fits TRBD1 or TRBD2 (5 bases each). CDR1 SGHRS and CDR2 YFSETQ come from the germline V gene. Trimming removed 0 bases at V and 0 bases at J, with 10 bases between. The length of the CDR3 is 15 residues. CDR3 amino acids: CASSLEAGSSYEQYF. The CDR3 nucleotides are TGCGCCAGCAGCTTGGAAGCAGGGAGCTCCTACGAGCAGTACTTC.

The rearrangement links TRBV28 to TRBJ1-1; no reliable D call. Per germline, CDR1 MDHEN and CDR2 SYDVKM. CDR3 length equals 16 residues. V was cut by 7 bases and J by 7 bases, with 25 bases left in between. CDR3 sequence: CASTPAPGSRPNEAFF. The CDR3 region has the DNA TGTGCCAGCACTCCCGCCCCCGGTTCTAGGCCAAATGAAGCTTTCTTT.

J is TRBJ1-3 and V is TRBV5-1; no clear D. The CDR3 totals 15 residues. V was cut by 0 bases and J by 4 bases, with 11 bases left in between. Germline-derived CDR1 and CDR2 are SGHRS and YFSETQ. The CDR3 spells CASSLDPGRGNTIYF. In DNA, the CDR3 is TGCGCCAGCAGCTTGGATCCGGGTAGAGGAAACACCATATATTTT.

The chain links TRBV6-8 to TRBJ1-1; no reliable D call. The CDR3 is 13 amino acids. The V end was cut by 5 bases, the J end by 4 bases, with 11 bases between. Germline V gene sequence: CDR1 MNHGY, CDR2 SAAAGT. In nucleotides, the CDR3 is TGTGCCAGCAGTACCCGAGCGGGCACTGAAGCTTTCTTT. It is translated as CASSTRAGTEAFF.

The CDR3 loop reads CASSSGVGAYNEQFF. The CDR3 region has the DNA TGCGCCAGCAGCTCGGGGGTCGGCGCCTACAATGAGCAGTTCTTC. The chain carries TRBV5-1 and TRBJ2-1, with D perhaps matching TRBD2 (6 bases). This CDR3 has 15 amino acids. Germline loops: CDR1 SGHRS, CDR2 YFSETQ. V lost 3 bases and J lost 2, with 12 bases in between. The whole variable domain, remainder taken from reference TRBV5-1 and TRBJ2-1, is KAGVTQTPRYLIKTRGQQVTLSCSPISGHRSVSWYQQTPGQGLQFLFEYFSETQRNKGNFPGRFSGRQFSNSRSEMNVSTLELGDSALYLCASSSGVGAYNEQFFGPGTRLTVL.

J is TRBJ1-5 and V is TRBV11-3; D gene uncertain. Germline V gives CDR1 SGHNT, CDR2 YENEEA. V lost 6 bases and J 3 bases, leaving 12 bases between the germline ends. This CDR3 spans 14 amino acids. For the CDR3, the DNA is TGTGCCAGCAGACCCGGGCCCCTCAATCAGCCCCAGCATTTT. This encodes CASRPGPLNQPQHF.

The chain is built from TRBV15 and TRBJ1-5; 9 bases line up with TRBD1. The CDR3 has 14 residues. Germline CDR1 LNHNV, CDR2 YYDKDF (reference sequence). After removal of 3 bases from V and 4 bases from J, the junction contained 1 base not matched to a gene. CDR3 in amino acids: CATSSDRGNQPQHF. The DNA for the CDR3 is TGTGCCACCAGCAGCGACAGGGGGAATCAGCCCCAGCATTTT.

The chain carries TRBV29-1 and TRBJ2-3; TRBD1 might be the D (7 bases). Trimming removed 6 bases from V and 3 bases from J, with 16 bases in between. This CDR3 contains 14 residues. Germline V gene lookup returns CDR1 SQVTM and CDR2 ANQGSEA. CDR3 nucleotides: TGCAGCGTGGCAGGGGGGATTGATACAGATACGCAGTATTTT. Its translation is CSVAGGIDTDTQYF.

The CDR3: CASSESGGTEAFF. In nucleotides, the CDR3 is TGCGCCAGCAGTGAGTCGGGAGGCACTGAAGCTTTCTTT. This sequence joins TRBV10-2 and TRBJ1-1; D is ambiguous. Deletions cut 0 bases from V and 4 bases from J, with 6 bases between. Germline-derived CDR1 and CDR2 are WSHSY and SAAADI. This CDR3 comprises 13 residues.

This chain uses TRBV18 with TRBJ1-4; 10 nucleotides align to TRBD1. Germline V gene sequence: CDR1 KGHSH, CDR2 LQKENI. CDR3 size: 14 residues. V lost 3 bases, J lost 8 bases, and 3 bases stayed unmatched. The CDR3 bases are TGTGCCAGCTCACCCGGGACAGGGGAGGAAAAACTGTTTTTT. Its protein is CASSPGTGEEKLFF.